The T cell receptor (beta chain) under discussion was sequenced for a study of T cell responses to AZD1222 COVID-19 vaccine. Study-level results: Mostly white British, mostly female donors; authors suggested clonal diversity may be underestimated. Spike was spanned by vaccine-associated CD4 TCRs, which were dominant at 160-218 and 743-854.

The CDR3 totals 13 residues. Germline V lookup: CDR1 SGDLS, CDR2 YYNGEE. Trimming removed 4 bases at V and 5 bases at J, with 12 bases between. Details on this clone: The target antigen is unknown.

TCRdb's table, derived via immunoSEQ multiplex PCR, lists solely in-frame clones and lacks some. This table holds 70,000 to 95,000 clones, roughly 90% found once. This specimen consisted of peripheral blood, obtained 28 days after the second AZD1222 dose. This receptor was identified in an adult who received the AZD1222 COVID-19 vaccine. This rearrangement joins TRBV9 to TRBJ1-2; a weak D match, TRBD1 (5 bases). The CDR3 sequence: CASSPPGGYGYTF. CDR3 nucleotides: TGTGCCAGCAGCCCCCCCGGGGGATATGGCTACACCTTC.